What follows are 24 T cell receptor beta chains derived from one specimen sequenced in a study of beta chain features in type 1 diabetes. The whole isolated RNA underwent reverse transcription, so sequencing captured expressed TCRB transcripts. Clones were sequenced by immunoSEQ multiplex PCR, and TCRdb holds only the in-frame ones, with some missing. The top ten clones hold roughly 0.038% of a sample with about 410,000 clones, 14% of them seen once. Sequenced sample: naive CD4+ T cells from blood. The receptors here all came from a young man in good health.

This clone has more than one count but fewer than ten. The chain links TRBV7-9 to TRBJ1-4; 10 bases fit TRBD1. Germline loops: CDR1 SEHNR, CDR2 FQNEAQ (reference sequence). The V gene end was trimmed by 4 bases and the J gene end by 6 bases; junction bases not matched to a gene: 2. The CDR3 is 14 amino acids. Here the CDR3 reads CASSWDRGHEKLFF. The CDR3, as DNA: TGTGCCAGCAGCTGGGACAGGGGCCATGAAAAACTGTTTTTT.

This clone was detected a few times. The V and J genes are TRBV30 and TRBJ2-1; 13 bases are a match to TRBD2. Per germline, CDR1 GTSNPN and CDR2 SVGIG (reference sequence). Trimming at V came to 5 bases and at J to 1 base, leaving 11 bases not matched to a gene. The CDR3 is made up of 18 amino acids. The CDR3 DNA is TGTGCCTGGTCTATCGGGACTAGCGGGACTATTTCCTACAATGAGCAGTTCTTC. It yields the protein CAWSIGTSGTISYNEQFF.

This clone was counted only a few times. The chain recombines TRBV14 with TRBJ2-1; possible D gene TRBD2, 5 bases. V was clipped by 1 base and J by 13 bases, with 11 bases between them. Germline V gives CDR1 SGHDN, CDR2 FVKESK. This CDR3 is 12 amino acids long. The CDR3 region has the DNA TGTGCCAGCAGCCAAGTCCCGGGAAAACAGTTCTTC. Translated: CASSQVPGKQFF.

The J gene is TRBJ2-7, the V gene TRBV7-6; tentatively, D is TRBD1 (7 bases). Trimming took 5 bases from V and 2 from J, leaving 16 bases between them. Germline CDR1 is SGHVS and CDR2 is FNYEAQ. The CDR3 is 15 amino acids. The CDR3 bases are TGTGCCAGCAGCCCCCAGGGGGGAACCACCTACGAGCAGTACTTC. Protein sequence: CASSPQGGTTYEQYF.

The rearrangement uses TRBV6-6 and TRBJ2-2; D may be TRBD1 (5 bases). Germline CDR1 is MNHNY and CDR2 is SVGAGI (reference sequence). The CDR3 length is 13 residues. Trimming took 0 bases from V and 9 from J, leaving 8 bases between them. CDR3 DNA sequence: TGTGCCAGCAGTTACTCCTCGGACAGGGAGCTGTTTTTT. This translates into CASSYSSDRELFF.

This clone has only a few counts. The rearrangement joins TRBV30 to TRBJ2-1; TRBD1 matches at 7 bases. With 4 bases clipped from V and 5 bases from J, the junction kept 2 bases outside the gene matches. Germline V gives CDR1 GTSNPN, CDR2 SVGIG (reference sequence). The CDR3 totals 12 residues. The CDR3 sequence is CAWKTGNNEQFF. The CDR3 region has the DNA TGTGCCTGGAAGACAGGGAACAATGAGCAGTTCTTC.

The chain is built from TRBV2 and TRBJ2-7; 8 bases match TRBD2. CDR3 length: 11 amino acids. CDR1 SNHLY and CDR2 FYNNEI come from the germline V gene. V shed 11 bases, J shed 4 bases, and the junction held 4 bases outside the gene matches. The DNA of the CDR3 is TGTGCCGCCCGGGGGGGGTACGAGCAGTACTTC. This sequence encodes CAARGGYEQYF.

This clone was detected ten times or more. The CDR3, as DNA: TGCAGCGTTCGCAGGGGGAGTATTCAGTACTTC. This translates into CSVRRGSIQYF. The chain has TRBV29-1 and TRBJ2-4; TRBD1 aligns across 7 bases. J gave up 10 bases and V 5 bases, and 5 bases lay outside the gene matches. This CDR3 is built from 11 residues. Germline lookup yields CDR1 SQVTM and CDR2 ANQGSEA.

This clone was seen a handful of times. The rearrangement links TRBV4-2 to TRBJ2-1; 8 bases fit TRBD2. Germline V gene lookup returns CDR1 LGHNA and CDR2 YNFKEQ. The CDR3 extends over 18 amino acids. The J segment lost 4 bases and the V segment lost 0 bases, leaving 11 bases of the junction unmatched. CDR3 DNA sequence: TGTGCCAGCAGCCAAGAGGAAAGCGGGAGTTGGTCTTACAATGAGCAGTTCTTC. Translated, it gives CASSQEESGSWSYNEQFF.

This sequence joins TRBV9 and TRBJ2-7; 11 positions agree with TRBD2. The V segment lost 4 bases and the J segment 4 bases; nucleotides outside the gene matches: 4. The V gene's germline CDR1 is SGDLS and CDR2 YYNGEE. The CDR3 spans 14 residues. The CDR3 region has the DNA TGTGCCAGCAGCCCGGGGACTAGCGGATACGAGCAGTACGTC. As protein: CASSPGTSGYEQYV.

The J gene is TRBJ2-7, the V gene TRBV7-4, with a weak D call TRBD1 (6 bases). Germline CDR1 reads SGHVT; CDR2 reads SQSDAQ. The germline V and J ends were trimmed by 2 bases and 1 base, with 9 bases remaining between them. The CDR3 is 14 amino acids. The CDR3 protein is CASSLHRASYEQYV. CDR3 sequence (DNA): TGTGCCAGCAGCTTACACAGGGCTTCCTACGAGCAGTACGTC.

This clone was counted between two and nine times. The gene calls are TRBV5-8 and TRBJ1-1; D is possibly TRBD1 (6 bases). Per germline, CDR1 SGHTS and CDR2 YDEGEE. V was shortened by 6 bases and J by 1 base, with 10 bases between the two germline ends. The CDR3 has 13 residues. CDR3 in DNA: TGTGCCAGCAACAGGGACCAGAACACTGAAGCTTTCTTT. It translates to CASNRDQNTEAFF.

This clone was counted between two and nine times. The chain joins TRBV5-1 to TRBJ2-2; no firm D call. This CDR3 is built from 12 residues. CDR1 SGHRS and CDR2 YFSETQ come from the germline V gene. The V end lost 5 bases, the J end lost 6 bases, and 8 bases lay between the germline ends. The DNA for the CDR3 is TGCGCCAGCAGTCTCTCCCCCGGGGAGCTGTTTTTT. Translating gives CASSLSPGELFF. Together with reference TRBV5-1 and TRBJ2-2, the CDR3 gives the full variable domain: KAGVTQTPRYLIKTRGQQVTLSCSPISGHRSVSWYQQTPGQGLQFLFEYFSETQRNKGNFPGRFSGRQFSNSRSEMNVSTLELGDSALYLCASSLSPGELFFGEGSRLTVL.

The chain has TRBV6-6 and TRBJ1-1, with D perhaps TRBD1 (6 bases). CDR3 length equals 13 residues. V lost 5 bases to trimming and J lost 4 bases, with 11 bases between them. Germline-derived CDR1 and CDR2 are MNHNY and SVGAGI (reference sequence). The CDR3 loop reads CASSRGGSTEAFF. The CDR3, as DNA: TGTGCCAGCAGTCGAGGGGGAAGCACTGAAGCTTTCTTT.

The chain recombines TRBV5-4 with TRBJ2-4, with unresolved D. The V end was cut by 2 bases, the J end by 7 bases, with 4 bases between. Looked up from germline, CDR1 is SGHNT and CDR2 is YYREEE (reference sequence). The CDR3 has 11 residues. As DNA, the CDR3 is TGTGCCAGCAGCTTCAGGAACATTCAGTACTTC. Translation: CASSFRNIQYF.

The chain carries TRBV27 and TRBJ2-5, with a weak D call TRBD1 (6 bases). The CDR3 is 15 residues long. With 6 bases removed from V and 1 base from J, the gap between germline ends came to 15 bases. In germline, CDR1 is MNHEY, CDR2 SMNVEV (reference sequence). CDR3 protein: CASSDHGQSQETQYF. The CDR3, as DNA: TGTGCCAGCAGCGACCATGGACAGTCCCAAGAGACCCAGTACTTC.

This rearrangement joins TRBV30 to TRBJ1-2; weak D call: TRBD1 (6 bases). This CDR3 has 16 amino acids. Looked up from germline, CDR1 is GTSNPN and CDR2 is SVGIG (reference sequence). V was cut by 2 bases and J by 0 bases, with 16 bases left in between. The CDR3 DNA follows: TGTGCCTGGAGTCAAAGGTACAGGGTGTCTAACTATGGCTACACCTTC. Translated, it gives CAWSQRYRVSNYGYTF.

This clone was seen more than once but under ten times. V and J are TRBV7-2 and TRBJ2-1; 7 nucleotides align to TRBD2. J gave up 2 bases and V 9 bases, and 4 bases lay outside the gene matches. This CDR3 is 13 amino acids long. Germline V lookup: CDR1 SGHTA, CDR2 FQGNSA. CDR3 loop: CASRGSTYNEQFF. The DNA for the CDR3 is TGTGCCAGTCGCGGGAGTACCTACAATGAGCAGTTCTTC.

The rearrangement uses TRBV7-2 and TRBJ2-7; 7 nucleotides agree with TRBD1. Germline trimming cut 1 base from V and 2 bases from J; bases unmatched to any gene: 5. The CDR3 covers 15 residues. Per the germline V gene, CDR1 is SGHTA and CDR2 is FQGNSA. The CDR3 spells CASSLEGTETYEQYF. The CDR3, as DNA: TGTGCCAGCAGCTTAGAGGGGACAGAAACCTACGAGCAGTACTTC.

The CDR3 region is CATTLGDTGELFF. As DNA, the CDR3 is TGTGCCACCACCCTAGGGGACACCGGGGAGCTGTTTTTT. This chain connects TRBV6-1 to TRBJ2-2; weak D call: TRBD1 (5 bases). V lost 10 bases and J 3 bases, leaving 12 bases between the germline ends. Germline CDR1 is MNHNS and CDR2 is SASEGT. The CDR3 covers 13 residues.

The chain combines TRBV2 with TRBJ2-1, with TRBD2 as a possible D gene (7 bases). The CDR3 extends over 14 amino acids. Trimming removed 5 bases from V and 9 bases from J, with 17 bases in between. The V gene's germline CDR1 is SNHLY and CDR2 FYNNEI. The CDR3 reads CASSPLRGRGEQFF. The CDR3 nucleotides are TGTGCCAGCAGTCCGTTGCGGGGGCGGGGTGAGCAGTTCTTC.

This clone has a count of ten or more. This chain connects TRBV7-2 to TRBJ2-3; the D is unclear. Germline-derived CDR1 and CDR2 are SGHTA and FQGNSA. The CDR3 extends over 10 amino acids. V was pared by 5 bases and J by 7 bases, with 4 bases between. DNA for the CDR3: TGTGCCAGCAGCGGGAATACGCAGTATTTT. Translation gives CASSGNTQYF.

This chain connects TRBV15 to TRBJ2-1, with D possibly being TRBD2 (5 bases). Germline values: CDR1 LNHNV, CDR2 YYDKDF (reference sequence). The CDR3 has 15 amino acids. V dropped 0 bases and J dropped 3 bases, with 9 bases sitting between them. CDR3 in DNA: TGTGCCACCAGCAGAGATATCGGAGGCTACAATGAGCAGTTCTTC. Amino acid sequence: CATSRDIGGYNEQFF.

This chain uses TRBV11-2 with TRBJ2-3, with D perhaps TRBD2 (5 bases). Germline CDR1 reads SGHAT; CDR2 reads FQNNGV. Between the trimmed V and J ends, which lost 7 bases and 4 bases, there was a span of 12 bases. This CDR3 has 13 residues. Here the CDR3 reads CASTQFGADTQYF. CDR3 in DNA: TGTGCCAGCACTCAGTTCGGGGCAGATACGCAGTATTTT.